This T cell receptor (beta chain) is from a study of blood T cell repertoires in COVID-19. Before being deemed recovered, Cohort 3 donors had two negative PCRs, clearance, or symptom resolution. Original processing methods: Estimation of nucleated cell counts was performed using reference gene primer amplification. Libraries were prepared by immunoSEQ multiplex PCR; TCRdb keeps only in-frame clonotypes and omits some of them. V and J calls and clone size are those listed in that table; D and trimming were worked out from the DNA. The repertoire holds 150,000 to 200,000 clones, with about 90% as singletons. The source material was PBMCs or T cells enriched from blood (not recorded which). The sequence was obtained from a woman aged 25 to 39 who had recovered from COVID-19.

CDR3 DNA sequence: TGTGCCAGCAGCCGCAACCGGGACAGGGCTTACACTGAAGCTTTCTTT. Translating gives CASSRNRDRAYTEAFF. This rearrangement joins TRBV5-4 to TRBJ1-1; 9 bases fit TRBD1. In germline, CDR1 is SGHNT, CDR2 YYREEE (reference sequence). The V and J ends lost 4 bases and 3 bases, in that order; junction bases with no gene match: 10. The CDR3 loop spans 16 amino acids.